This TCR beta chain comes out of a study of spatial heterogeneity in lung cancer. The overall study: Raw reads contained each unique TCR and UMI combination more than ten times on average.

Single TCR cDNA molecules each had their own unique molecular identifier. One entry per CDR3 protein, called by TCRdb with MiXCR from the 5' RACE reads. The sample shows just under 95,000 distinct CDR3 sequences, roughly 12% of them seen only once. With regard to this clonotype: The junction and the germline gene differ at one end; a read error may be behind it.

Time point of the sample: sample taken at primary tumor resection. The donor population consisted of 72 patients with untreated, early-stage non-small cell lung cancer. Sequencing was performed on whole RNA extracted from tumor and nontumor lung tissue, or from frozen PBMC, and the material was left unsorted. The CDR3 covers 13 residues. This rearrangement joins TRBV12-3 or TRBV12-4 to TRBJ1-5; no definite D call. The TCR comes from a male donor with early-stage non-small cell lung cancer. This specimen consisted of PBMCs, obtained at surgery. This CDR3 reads CASSLHSTQPQHF. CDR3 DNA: TGTGCCAGCAGTTTACATAGCACTCAGCCCCAGCATTTT.